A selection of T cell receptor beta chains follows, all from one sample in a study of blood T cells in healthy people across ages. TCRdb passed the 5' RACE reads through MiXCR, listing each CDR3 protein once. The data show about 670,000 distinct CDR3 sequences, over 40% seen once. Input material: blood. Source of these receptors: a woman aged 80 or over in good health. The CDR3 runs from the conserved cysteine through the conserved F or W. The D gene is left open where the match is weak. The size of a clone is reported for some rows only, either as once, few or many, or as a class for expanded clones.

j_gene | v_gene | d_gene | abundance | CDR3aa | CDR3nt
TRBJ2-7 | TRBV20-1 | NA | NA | CSASSAGNEQYF | TGCAGTGCTAGTTCCGCCGGAAACGAGCAGTACTTC
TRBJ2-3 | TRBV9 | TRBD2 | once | CASSVSPRPSGGATDTQYF | TGTGCCAGCAGCGTAAGCCCCCGTCCTAGCGGGGGGGCCACAGATACGCAGTATTTT
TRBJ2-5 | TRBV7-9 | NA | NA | CASSLTLETQYF | TGTGCCAGCAGCTTAACTTTGGAGACCCAGTACTTC
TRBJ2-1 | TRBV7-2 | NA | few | CASSGRVGGMFF | TGTGCCAGCAGCGGTCGTGTTGGGGGGATGTTCTTC
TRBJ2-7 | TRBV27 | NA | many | CASSPVVGNFYEQYF | TGTGCCAGCAGTCCCGTAGTTGGGAATTTCTACGAGCAGTACTTC
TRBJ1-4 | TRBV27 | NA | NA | CASSFWGRENEKLFF | TGTGCCAGCAGTTTTTGGGGGCGAGAAAATGAAAAACTGTTTTTT
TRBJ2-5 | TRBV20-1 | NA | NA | CSAPGWETQYF | TGCAGTGCCCCTGGCTGGGAGACCCAGTACTTC
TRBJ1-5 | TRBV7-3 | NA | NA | CVSSPFGGSPQHF | TGTGTCAGCAGCCCTTTCGGGGGGTCGCCCCAGCATTTT
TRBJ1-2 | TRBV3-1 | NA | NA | CAGSQEAAGYGYTF | TGTGCCGGCAGCCAAGAGGCGGCGGGCTATGGCTACACCTTC
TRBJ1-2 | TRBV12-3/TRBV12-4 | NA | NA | CASSVTGYGYTF | TGTGCCAGCAGCGTCACAGGGTACGGCTACACCTTC
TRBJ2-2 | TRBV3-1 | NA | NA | CASSQEGTRGELFF | TGTGCCAGCAGCCAAGAGGGAACGCGCGGGGAGCTGTTTTTT
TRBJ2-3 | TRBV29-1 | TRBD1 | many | CSVTGMESTDTQYF | TGCAGCGTGACAGGGATGGAGAGCACAGATACGCAGTATTTT
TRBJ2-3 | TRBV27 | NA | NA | CASSSTLTDTQYF | TGTGCCAGCAGTAGTACTTTGACAGATACGCAGTATTTT
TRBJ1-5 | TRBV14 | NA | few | CASSGFYQPQHF | TGTGCCAGCAGCGGGTTTTATCAGCCCCAGCATTTT
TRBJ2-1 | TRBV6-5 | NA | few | CASSYRLAGKGHEQFF | TGTGCCAGCAGTTACCGACTGGCGGGGAAGGGGCATGAGCAGTTCTTC
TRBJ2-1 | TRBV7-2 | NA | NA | CASSLGPPRYNEQFF | TGTGCCAGCAGCTTGGGCCCACCGCGGTACAATGAGCAGTTCTTC
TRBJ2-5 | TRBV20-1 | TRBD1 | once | CSAHPPTGGKETQYF | TGCAGTGCCCATCCCCCTACAGGGGGGAAAGAGACCCAGTACTTC
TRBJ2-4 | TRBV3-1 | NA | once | CAGSPDIKGNIQYF | TGTGCCGGCAGCCCGGACATTAAGGGAAACATTCAGTACTTC
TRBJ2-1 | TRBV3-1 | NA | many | CASSQDGFSSYNEQFF | TGTGCCAGCAGCCAGGACGGGTTCAGCTCCTACAATGAGCAGTTCTTC
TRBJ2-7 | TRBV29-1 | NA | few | CSVEEDSSYEQYF | TGCAGCGTTGAAGAGGACAGCTCCTACGAGCAGTACTTC
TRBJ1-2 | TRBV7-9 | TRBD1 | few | CASSYTGQSHYGYTF | TGTGCCAGCAGCTACACGGGACAGTCGCACTATGGCTACACCTTC
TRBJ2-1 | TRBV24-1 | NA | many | CATSGTVREQFF | TGTGCCACCAGTGGTACGGTGCGCGAGCAGTTCTTC
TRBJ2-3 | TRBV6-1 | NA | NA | CASSEQGGVDTQYF | TGTGCCAGCAGTGAACAGGGGGGGGTAGATACGCAGTATTTT
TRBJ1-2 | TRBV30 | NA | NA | CAWSVSGRYTF | TGTGCCTGGAGTGTCTCCGGACGCTACACCTTC
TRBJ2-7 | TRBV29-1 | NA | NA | CSVVVQSYEQYF | TGCAGCGTTGTGGTCCAGTCCTACGAGCAGTACTTC
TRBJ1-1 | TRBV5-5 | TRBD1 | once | CASSSGQERLSTEAFF | TGTGCCAGCAGCTCCGGACAGGAGCGGCTTAGCACTGAAGCTTTCTTT
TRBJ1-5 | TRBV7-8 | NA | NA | CASSSQVRGSQPQHF | TGTGCCAGCAGCTCCCAGGTTCGCGGTAGTCAGCCCCAGCATTTT
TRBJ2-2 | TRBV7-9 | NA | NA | CASSLAPGVDTGELFF | TGTGCCAGCAGCTTAGCGCCCGGGGTGGACACCGGGGAGCTGTTTTTT
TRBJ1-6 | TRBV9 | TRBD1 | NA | CASSHRDSSNSPLHF | TGTGCCAGCAGCCACCGGGACAGTTCCAATTCACCCCTCCACTTT
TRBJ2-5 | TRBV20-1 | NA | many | CSADFSETQYF | TGCAGTGCTGACTTCAGTGAGACCCAGTACTTC
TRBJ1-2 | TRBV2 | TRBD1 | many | CASSVTGGYGYTF | TGTGCCAGCAGTGTAACAGGGGGCTATGGCTACACCTTC
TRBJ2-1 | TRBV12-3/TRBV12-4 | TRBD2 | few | CASSLKARRAGINEQFF | TGTGCCAGCAGTTTAAAGGCTCGGCGAGCGGGGATCAATGAGCAGTTCTTC